These 23 T cell receptor beta chains were sequenced from one sample in a study of regulatory T cells in long-lasting Graves disease. Arm-PCR of CDR3 regions and iRepertoire HTBI primers were the basis on which TCR beta libraries were built. TCRdb re-analysed the multiplex PCR reads in MiXCR, keeping a single row per CDR3 protein. The table has approximately 400,000 distinct CDR3 sequences, around 24% seen once. Indicated time point: persistent/refractory GD, antithyroid drugs over 5 years with positive TRAb. Following extraction of RNA from PBMCs, that RNA was used to make the TCR library. The input for sequencing was peripheral blood mononuclear cells (PBMCs), taken when the disease was refractory, from a patient treated with antithyroid drugs. These receptors came from a female donor with Graves disease.

On this clonotype: The junction does not match germline at one end; this may be a read error. V is TRBV27 and J is TRBJ1-5, with D maybe TRBD1 (5 bases). From germline, CDR1 is MNHEY and CDR2 SMNVEV (reference sequence). This CDR3 comprises 14 residues. CDR3 in DNA: TGCGCCAGCAGTTTTGGGCGGGACGGTCAGCCCCAGCATTTT. This translates into CASSFGRDGQPQHF.

The chain recombines TRBV3-1 with TRBJ2-7; 8 bases fit TRBD2. Per germline, CDR1 LGHDT and CDR2 YNNKEL (reference sequence). V was pared by 4 bases and J by 0 bases, with 5 bases of the junction left unmatched. The CDR3 spans 15 residues. The CDR3 loop is CASSRGLVLSYEQYF. CDR3 DNA: TGTGCCAGCAGCCGGGGACTAGTCCTCTCCTACGAGCAGTACTTC.

This clonotype was seen only a few times. The chain uses TRBV7-9 and TRBJ2-7, with TRBD1 matching over 7 bases. The V and J ends lost 5 bases and 6 bases, in that order; junction bases with no gene match: 4. Germline CDR1 SEHNR, CDR2 FQNEAQ (reference sequence). The CDR3 is made up of 12 amino acids. The CDR3 DNA reads as TGTGCCAGCAGCGACCACAGGGGCGAGCAGTACTTC. Its translation: CASSDHRGEQYF.

This clonotype was seen repeatedly, ten times or more. The chain is built from TRBV5-5 and TRBJ2-5; D possibly corresponds to TRBD2 (7 bases). Looked up from germline, CDR1 is SGHKS and CDR2 is YYEKEE (reference sequence). V shed 3 bases and J shed 5 bases, with 17 bases lying between them. CDR3 length: 15 amino acids. CDR3 bases: TGTGCCAGCAGCTCGGAGGGGGGGGCATTGGAGACCCAGTACTTC. It yields the protein CASSSEGGALETQYF.

This clonotype was picked up a small number of times. This sequence joins TRBV18 and TRBJ1-2; 8 bases map to TRBD1. Germline CDR1 and CDR2: KGHSH and LQKENI. The CDR3 consists of 13 residues. Trimming removed 6 bases from V and 7 bases from J; junction bases left unmatched: 7. The CDR3 region is CASSPGGIGGYTF. The CDR3 nucleotides read TGTGCCAGCTCGCCAGGGGGCATCGGTGGCTACACCTTC.

This clonotype was picked up many times. The V call is TRBV2, the J call TRBJ1-1; D not certain. Germline V CDR1 and CDR2: SNHLY, FYNNEI. V shed 9 bases and J shed 5 bases, with 22 bases lying between them. The CDR3 is made up of 15 amino acids. As DNA, the CDR3 is TGTGCCAGTGGCCCCGTCGTTGGGGTGGGGACTGAAGCTTTCTTT. Translating gives CASGPVVGVGTEAFF.

The chain recombines TRBV20-1 with TRBJ2-5, with 12 bases matching TRBD2. Germline CDR1 is DFQATT and CDR2 is SNEGSKA (reference sequence). V lost 1 base to trimming and J lost 6 bases; unmatched junction nucleotides: 3. This CDR3 spans 14 amino acids. CDR3 nucleotides: TGCAGTGCTAGAGGGACTAGCGGGAAGAAGACCCAGTACTTC. It encodes CSARGTSGKKTQYF.

This clonotype was counted a few times. The chain employs TRBV5-6 and TRBJ1-5; no reliable D call. The CDR3 totals 15 residues. V gave up 3 bases and J gave up 4 bases, with 14 bases separating them. The germline V gene has CDR1 SGHDT and CDR2 YYEEEE. The CDR3 nucleotides read TGTGCCAGCAGCTCGACGGACGGAGTGAATCAGCCCCAGCATTTT. Amino acids: CASSSTDGVNQPQHF. Full variable domain (rest looked up from reference TRBV5-6 and TRBJ1-5): DAGVTQSPTHLIKTRGQQVTLRCSPKSGHDTVSWYQQALGQGPQFIFQYYEEEERQRGNFPDRFSGHQFPNYSSELNVNALLLGDSALYLCASSSTDGVNQPQHFGDGTRLSIL.

This clonotype showed up just a few times. The rearrangement links TRBV7-9 to TRBJ1-6, with 12 bases identical to TRBD1. V lost 5 bases and J lost 6; bases outside the gene matches: 5. The CDR3 totals 16 residues. Germline assignment: CDR1 SEHNR and CDR2 FQNEAQ (reference sequence). The CDR3 is CASSAGQGAGNSPLHF. DNA of the CDR3: TGTGCCAGCAGCGCGGGACAGGGGGCGGGTAATTCACCCCTCCACTTT. Based on the CDR3 plus reference TRBV7-9 and TRBJ1-6, the full variable domain is DTGVSQNPRHKITKRGQNVTFRCDPISEHNRLYWYRQTLGQGPEFLTYFQNEAQLEKSRLLSDRFSAERPKGSFSTLEIQRTEQGDSAMYLCASSAGQGAGNSPLHFGNGTRLTVT.

As to this clonotype: This may be a read error, as it is one base from a much larger clone. This chain links TRBV2 with TRBJ1-5; D might be TRBD1 (6 bases). Per the germline V gene, CDR1 is SNHLY and CDR2 is FYNNEI. V lost 8 bases and J 3 bases, leaving 11 bases between the germline ends. The CDR3 sequence is 13 residues long. CDR3 sequence (DNA): TGTGCCAGCTTAGGACAGTCCAATCAGCCCCAGCATTTT. This gives the protein CASLGQSNQPQHF.

The chain combines TRBV7-2 with TRBJ2-4; D possibly corresponds to TRBD1 (5 bases). Germline assignment: CDR1 SGHTA and CDR2 FQGNSA. The CDR3 consists of 14 residues. V lost 2 bases, J lost 8 bases, and 13 bases lay in between. The CDR3: CASSLQGSADIQYF. CDR3 coding DNA: TGTGCCAGCAGCTTACAGGGTTCCGCAGACATTCAGTACTTC.

The J gene is TRBJ2-5, the V gene TRBV7-9, with D possibly TRBD2 on 7 matching bases. CDR3 length: 15 residues. Germline lookup yields CDR1 SEHNR and CDR2 FQNEAQ (reference sequence). The ends were cut back, 1 base at V and 4 bases at J, with 13 bases in the middle. CDR3 nucleotide sequence: TGTGCCAGCAGCTTAGTGGAAGGGGGGGGAGAGACCCAGTACTTC. This encodes CASSLVEGGGETQYF. The full variable domain, completed using reference TRBV7-9 and TRBJ2-5, is DTGVSQNPRHKITKRGQNVTFRCDPISEHNRLYWYRQTLGQGPEFLTYFQNEAQLEKSRLLSDRFSAERPKGSFSTLEIQRTEQGDSAMYLCASSLVEGGGETQYFGPGTRLLVL.

A note on this clonotype: One end of the junction is discordant with germline, which a read error may explain. The chain is built from TRBV14 and TRBJ1-1; D gene uncertain. CDR1 is SGHDN and CDR2 is FVKESK in the germline V gene. The CDR3 runs to 15 residues. The CDR3 here is CASSQDLGLKTEAFF. CDR3 DNA: TGTGCCAGCAGCCAAGATCTCGGTTTGAAGACTGAAGCTTTCTTT.

Ten or more counts support this clonotype. J is TRBJ1-5 and V is TRBV28; TRBD1 might be the D (6 bases). The CDR3 consists of 15 residues. Germline V gives CDR1 MDHEN, CDR2 SYDVKM. V lost 6 bases to trimming and J lost 4 bases, with 16 bases between them. CDR3 region: CASRLGQRENQPQHF. The CDR3 coding sequence is TGTGCCAGCAGGCTCGGACAGAGAGAAAATCAGCCCCAGCATTTT.

This clonotype was detected a few times. The rearrangement joins TRBV12-3 or TRBV12-4 to TRBJ1-5; perhaps TRBD1 as D (6 bases). Trimming removed 3 bases at V and 6 bases at J, with 15 bases between. The CDR3 loop spans 15 amino acids. CDR3 in amino acids: CASSFVAGGRQPQHF. Written as DNA, the CDR3 is TGTGCCAGCAGTTTTGTCGCGGGGGGCCGTCAGCCCCAGCATTTT.

Concerning this clonotype: The junction shows a germline mismatch at one end, possibly a read error. In DNA form, the CDR3 reads TGTGTCAGTAGTATTGCCGGGACGGCCTCCTACGAGCAGTACTTC. Amino acid sequence: CVSSIAGTASYEQYF. This chain uses TRBV19 with TRBJ2-7, with D perhaps given as TRBD1 or TRBD2 (5 bases each). The CDR3 is 15 amino acids. The germline gives CDR1 LNHDA, CDR2 SQIVND (reference sequence). Combining the CDR3 with reference TRBV19 and TRBJ2-7 gives the whole variable domain DGGITQSPKYLFRKEGQNVTLSCEQNLNHDAMYWYRQDPGQGLRLIYYSQIVNDFQKGDIAEGYSVSREKKESFPLTVTSAQKNPTAFYLCVSSIAGTASYEQYFGPGTRLTVT.

This clonotype was counted at least ten times. The chain carries TRBV6-1 and TRBJ1-5; TRBD1 might be the D (5 bases). The CDR3 consists of 17 residues. V gave up 2 bases and J gave up 4 bases, with 18 bases separating them. Germline lookup yields CDR1 MNHNS and CDR2 SASEGT. CDR3 loop: CASSEFLMDIPNQPQHF. CDR3 coding DNA: TGTGCCAGCAGTGAATTCCTTATGGACATCCCAAATCAGCCCCAGCATTTT.

There are a few counts of this clonotype. The genes are TRBV14 and TRBJ2-7; TRBD2 is a possible D gene (6 bases). Trimming removed 1 base from V and 0 bases from J, with 10 bases in between. Germline CDR1 reads SGHDN; CDR2 reads FVKESK. This CDR3 comprises 15 residues. CDR3 residues: CASSQGRESSYEQYF. For the CDR3, the DNA is TGTGCCAGCAGCCAAGGACGGGAGAGCTCCTACGAGCAGTACTTC.

This clonotype was seen a few times. The chain joins TRBV5-1 to TRBJ1-5; 10 positions match TRBD1. Germline V lookup: CDR1 SGHRS, CDR2 YFSETQ. The CDR3 totals 15 residues. The V segment lost 4 bases and the J segment 7 bases; nucleotides outside the gene matches: 8. CDR3 nucleotides: TGCGCCAGCAGCATTGACAGGGGGCAGGGACAGCCCCAGCATTTT. Translation: CASSIDRGQGQPQHF.

This clonotype was detected a few times. As DNA, the CDR3 is TGCAGCGTTGAAGAGACTAGCGGGCCGAACACCGGGGAGCTGTTTTTT. Its translation is CSVEETSGPNTGELFF. The rearrangement joins TRBV29-1 to TRBJ2-2; 10 nucleotides match TRBD2. V lost 0 bases and J lost 0; bases outside the gene matches: 1. CDR3 length: 16 residues. Looked up from germline, CDR1 is SQVTM and CDR2 is ANQGSEA.

On this clonotype itself: This may be a read error: a much more frequent sequence differs by one nucleotide. This CDR3 reads CASSNLRLYGYTF. Written as DNA, the CDR3 is TGTGCCAGCAGTAACCTACGGCTCTATGGCTACACCTTC. The rearrangement uses TRBV2 and TRBJ1-2; no definite D call. V lost 5 bases and J lost 4, with 11 bases in between. Germline lookup yields CDR1 SNHLY and CDR2 FYNNEI. CDR3 size: 13 residues.

This clonotype was counted a few times. The chain is built from TRBV6-2 or TRBV6-3 and TRBJ2-2, with TRBD2 identical over 10 bases. This CDR3 is built from 18 residues. V gave up 2 bases and J gave up 1 base; unmatched junction bases: 7. Germline CDR1 is MNHEY and CDR2 is SVGEGT. The CDR3 loop reads CASSYPSVAGGNTGELFF. The CDR3 region has the DNA TGTGCCAGCAGTTACCCGTCCGTAGCGGGAGGGAACACCGGGGAGCTGTTTTTT.

The J gene is TRBJ2-7, the V gene TRBV20-1, with 7 bases aligning to TRBD1. CDR1 is DFQATT and CDR2 is SNEGSKA in the germline V gene (reference sequence). The length of the CDR3 is 14 residues. The V segment lost 4 bases and the J segment 5 bases; nucleotides outside the gene matches: 11. The CDR3 sequence: CSAKAMTGLDEQYF. In DNA, the CDR3 is TGCAGTGCTAAAGCTATGACAGGGTTGGACGAGCAGTACTTC.